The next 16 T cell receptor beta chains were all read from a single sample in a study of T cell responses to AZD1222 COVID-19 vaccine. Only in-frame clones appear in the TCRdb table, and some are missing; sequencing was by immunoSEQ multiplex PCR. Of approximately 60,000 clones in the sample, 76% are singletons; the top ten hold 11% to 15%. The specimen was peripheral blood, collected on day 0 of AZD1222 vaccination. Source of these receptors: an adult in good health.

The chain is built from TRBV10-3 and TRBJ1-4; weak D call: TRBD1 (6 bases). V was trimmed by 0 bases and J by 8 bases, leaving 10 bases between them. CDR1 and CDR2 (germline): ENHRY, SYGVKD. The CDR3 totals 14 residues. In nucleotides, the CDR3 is TGTGCCATCAGTGAGTCGGAGGGGGGAGAAAAACTGTTTTTT. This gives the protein CAISESEGGEKLFF.

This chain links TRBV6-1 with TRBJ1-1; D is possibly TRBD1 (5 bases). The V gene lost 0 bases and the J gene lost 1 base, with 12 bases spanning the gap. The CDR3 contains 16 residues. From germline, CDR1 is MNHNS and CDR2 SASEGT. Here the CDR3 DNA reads TGTGCCAGCAGTGAAGCGCAGGGAGCCGGGAACACTGAAGCTTTCTTT. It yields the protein CASSEAQGAGNTEAFF.

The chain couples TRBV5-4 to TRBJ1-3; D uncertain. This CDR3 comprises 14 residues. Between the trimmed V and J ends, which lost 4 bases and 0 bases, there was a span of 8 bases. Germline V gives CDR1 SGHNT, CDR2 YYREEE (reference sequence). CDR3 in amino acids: CASSSASSGNTIYF. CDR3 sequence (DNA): TGTGCCAGCAGCAGCGCGTCCTCTGGAAACACCATATATTTT.

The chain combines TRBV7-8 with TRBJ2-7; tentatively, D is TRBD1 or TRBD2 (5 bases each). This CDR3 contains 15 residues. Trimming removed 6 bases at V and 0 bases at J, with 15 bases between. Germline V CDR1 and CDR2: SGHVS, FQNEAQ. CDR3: CASSKNRDHSYEQYF. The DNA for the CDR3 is TGTGCCAGCAGTAAAAACCGGGACCACTCCTACGAGCAGTACTTC.

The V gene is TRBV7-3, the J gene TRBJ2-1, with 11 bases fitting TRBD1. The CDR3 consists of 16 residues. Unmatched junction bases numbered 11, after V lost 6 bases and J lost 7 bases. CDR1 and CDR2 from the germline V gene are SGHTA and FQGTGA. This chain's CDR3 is CASSHTRDRGKNEQFF. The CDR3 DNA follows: TGTGCCAGCAGTCATACTCGGGACAGGGGGAAGAATGAGCAGTTCTTC.

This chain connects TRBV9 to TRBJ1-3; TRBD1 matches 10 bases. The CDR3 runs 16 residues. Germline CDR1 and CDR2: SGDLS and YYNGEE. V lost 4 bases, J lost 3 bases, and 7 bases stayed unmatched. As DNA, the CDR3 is TGTGCCAGCAGCCCCCGACAGGGGGCAATTGGAAACACCATATATTTT. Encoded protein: CASSPRQGAIGNTIYF.

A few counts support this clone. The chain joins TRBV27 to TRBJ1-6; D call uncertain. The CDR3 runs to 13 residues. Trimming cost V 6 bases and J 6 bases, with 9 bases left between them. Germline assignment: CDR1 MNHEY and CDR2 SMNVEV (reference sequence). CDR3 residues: CASSFTFNSPLHF. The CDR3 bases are TGTGCCAGCAGCTTCACCTTTAATTCACCCCTCCACTTT.

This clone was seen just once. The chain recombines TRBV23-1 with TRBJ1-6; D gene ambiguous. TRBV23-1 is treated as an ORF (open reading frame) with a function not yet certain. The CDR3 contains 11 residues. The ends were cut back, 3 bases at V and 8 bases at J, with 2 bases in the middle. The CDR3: CASSQDSPLHF. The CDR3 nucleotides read TGCGCCAGCAGTCAGGATTCACCCCTCCACTTT.

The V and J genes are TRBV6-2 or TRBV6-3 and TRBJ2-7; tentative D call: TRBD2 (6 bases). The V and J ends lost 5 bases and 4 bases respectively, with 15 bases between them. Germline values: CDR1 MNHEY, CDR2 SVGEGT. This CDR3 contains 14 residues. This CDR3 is CASSPDGGRYEQYF. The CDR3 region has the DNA TGTGCCAGCAGTCCGGACGGAGGGAGGTACGAGCAGTACTTC.

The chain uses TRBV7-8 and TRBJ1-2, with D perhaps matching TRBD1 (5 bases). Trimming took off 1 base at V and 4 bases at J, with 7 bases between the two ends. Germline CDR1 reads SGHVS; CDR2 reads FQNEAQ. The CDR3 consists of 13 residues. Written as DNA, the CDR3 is TGTGCCAGCAGCTTAGAGAGGGGCTATGGCTACACCTTC. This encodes CASSLERGYGYTF. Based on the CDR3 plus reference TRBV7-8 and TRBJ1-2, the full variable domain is GAGVSQSPRYKVAKRGQDVALRCDPISGHVSLFWYQQALGQGPEFLTYFQNEAQLDKSGLPSDRFFAERPEGSVSTLKIQRTQQEDSAVYLCASSLERGYGYTFGSGTRLTVV.

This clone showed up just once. The CDR3, as DNA: TGCGCCAGCAGCCAATCGACTAGCGGGGGGGCCCGTGGCAATGAGCAGTTCTTC. This translates into CASSQSTSGGARGNEQFF. This chain connects TRBV4-3 to TRBJ2-1; 14 bases fit TRBD2. The CDR3 spans 18 residues. V was clipped by 2 bases and J by 6 bases; unmatched bases: 9. Germline loops: CDR1 LGHNA, CDR2 YSLEER.

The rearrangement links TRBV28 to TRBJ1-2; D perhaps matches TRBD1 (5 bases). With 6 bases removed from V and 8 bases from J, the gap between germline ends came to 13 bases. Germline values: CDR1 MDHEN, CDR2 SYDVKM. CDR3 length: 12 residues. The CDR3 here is CASSRQNGGYTF. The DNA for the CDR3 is TGTGCCAGCAGCCGACAGAATGGAGGCTACACCTTC.

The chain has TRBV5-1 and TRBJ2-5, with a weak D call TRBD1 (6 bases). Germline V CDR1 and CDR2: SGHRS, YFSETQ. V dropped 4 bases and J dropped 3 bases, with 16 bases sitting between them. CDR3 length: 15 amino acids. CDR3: CASSINPGQKETQYF. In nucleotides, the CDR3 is TGCGCCAGCAGCATCAACCCGGGACAAAAAGAGACCCAGTACTTC.

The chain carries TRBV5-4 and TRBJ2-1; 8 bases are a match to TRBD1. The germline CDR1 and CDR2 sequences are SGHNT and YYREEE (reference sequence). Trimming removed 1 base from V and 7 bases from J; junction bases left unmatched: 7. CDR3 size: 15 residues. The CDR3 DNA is TGTGCCAGCAGCTTGAGGCAGGGGGCCGGGAATGAGCAGTTCTTC. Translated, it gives CASSLRQGAGNEQFF.

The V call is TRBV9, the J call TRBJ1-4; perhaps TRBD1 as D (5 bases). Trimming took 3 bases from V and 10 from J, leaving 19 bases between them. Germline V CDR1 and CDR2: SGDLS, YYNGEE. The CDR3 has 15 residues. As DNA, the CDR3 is TGTGCCAGCAGCGGTATCCGGGACGGACTGGGAAAACTGTTTTTT. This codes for CASSGIRDGLGKLFF.

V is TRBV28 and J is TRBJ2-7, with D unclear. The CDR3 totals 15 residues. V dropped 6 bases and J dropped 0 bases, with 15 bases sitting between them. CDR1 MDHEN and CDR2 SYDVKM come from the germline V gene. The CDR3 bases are TGTGCCAGCAGCTCATCTACTACGGGCTCCTACGAGCAGTACTTC. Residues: CASSSSTTGSYEQYF.